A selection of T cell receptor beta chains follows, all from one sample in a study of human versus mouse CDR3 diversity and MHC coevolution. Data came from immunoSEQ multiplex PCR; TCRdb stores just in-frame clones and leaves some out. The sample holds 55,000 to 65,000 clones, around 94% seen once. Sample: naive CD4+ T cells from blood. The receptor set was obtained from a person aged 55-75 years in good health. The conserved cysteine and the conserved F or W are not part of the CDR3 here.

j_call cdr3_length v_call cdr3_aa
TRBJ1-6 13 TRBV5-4 ASSLAQGNNSPLH
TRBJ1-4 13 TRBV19 ASSSTGTENEKLF
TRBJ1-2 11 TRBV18 ASSQGEDYGYT
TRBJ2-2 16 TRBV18 ASSPHQTGGPNTGELF
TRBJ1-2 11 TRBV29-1 SVDLDSDYGYT
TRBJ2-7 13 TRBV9 ASSRSGQGAYEQY
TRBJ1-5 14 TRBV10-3 AISGGKGADNQPQH
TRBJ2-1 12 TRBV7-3 ASSLGLAGGRQF
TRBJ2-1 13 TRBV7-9 ASSLRGSSYNEQF
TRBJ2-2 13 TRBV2 ASRMTSGGTGELF
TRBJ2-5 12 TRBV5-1 ASRLQVMGETQY
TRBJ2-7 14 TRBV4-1 ASSQDTGQLYYEQY
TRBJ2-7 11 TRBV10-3 AISEGQPYEQY
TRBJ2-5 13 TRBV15 ATSPRTSGSVTQY
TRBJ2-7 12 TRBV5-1 ASSLDRGRREQY
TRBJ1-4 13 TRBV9 ASSWGGVTNEKLF
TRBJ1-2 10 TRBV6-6 ASRDRNYGYT
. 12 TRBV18 ASSLSGVDYEQY
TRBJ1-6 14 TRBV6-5 ASSYSWSSYNSPLH
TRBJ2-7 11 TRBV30 AWTRVSPYEQY
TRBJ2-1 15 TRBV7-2 ASSKGLAGASGNEQF
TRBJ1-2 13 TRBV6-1 ASRPGTGVLQGYT
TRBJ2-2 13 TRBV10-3 AISAGGSNTGELF
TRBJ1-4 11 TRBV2 ASLPRRDEKLF
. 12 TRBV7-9 ASSLGGGSYEQY
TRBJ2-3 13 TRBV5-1 ASSGGRGDTDTQY
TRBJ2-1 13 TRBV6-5 ASSYRGLSANEQF